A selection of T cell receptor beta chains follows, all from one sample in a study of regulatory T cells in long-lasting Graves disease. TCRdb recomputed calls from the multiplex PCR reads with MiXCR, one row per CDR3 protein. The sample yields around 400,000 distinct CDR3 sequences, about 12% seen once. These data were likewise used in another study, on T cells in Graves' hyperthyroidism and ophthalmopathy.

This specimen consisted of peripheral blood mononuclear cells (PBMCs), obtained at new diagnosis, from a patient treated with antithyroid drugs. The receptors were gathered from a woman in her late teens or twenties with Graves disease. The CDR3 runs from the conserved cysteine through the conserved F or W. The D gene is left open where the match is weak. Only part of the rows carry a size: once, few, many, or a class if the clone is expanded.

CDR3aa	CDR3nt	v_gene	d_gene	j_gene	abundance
CASSWVGDFSYEQYF	TGTGCCAGCAGTTGGGTCGGTGATTTCTCCTACGAGCAGTACTTC	TRBV12-3/TRBV12-4	-	TRBJ2-7	many
CASSLSVLAEAFF	TGTGCCAGCAGCTTATCCGTGTTGGCTGAAGCTTTCTTT	TRBV7-9	-	TRBJ1-1	-
CASSLSGIPSHEQYF	TGTGCCAGCAGTTTAAGCGGGATACCTTCCCACGAGCAGTACTTC	TRBV28	TRBD2	TRBJ2-7	few
CASSWAQGASYEQYF	TGTGCCAGCAGTTGGGCACAGGGGGCTTCCTACGAGCAGTACTTC	TRBV6-5	TRBD1	TRBJ2-7	many
CASSVELAGGWWNEQFF	TGTGCCAGCAGCGTCGAACTAGCGGGAGGGTGGTGGAATGAGCAGTTCTTC	TRBV27	TRBD2	TRBJ2-1	few
CASSPRAGASGAFF	TGTGCCAGCAGCCCTAGGGCAGGGGCTAGCGGAGCTTTCTTT	TRBV28	-	TRBJ1-1	many
CASSPRQGRNSPLHF	TGTGCCAGCAGTCCCCGACAGGGAAGGAATTCACCCCTCCACTTT	TRBV6-1	TRBD1	TRBJ1-6	many
CASSGLDRGYNEQFF	TGTGCCAGCAGCGGACTAGACCGAGGGTACAATGAGCAGTTCTTC	TRBV7-6	TRBD2	TRBJ2-1	-
CASSQAGSTDTQYF	TGTGCCAGCAGCCAAGCGGGGAGCACAGATACGCAGTATTTT	TRBV28	TRBD2	TRBJ2-3	many
CASSQSTDTQYF	TGTGCCAGCAGCCAATCAACAGATACGCAGTATTTT	TRBV7-6	-	TRBJ2-3	many
CASTPSWATGAFF	TGTGCCAGCACCCCGTCGTGGGCAACGGGAGCTTTCTTT	TRBV7-6	-	TRBJ1-1	many
CASSPHPDRGSGELFF	TGTGCCAGCAGTCCCCACCCGGACAGGGGGAGCGGGGAGCTGTTTTTT	TRBV27	TRBD1	TRBJ2-2	-
CASRPRDTYYSNQPQHF	TGTGCCAGTAGACCGCGGGACACCTACTATAGCAATCAGCCCCAGCATTTT	TRBV19	-	TRBJ1-5	-
CASSNRDRARNEQFF	TGCGCCAGCAGCAACCGGGACAGGGCGCGGAATGAGCAGTTCTTC	TRBV5-1	TRBD1	TRBJ2-1	many
CASSLRGGGANTGELFF	TGTGCCAGCAGCTTAAGGGGCGGGGGCGCGAACACCGGGGAGCTGTTTTTT	TRBV7-3	-	TRBJ2-2	many
CASSQGTSSAITNEKLFF	TGCGCCAGCAGCCAAGGGACGTCCTCGGCCATAACTAATGAAAAACTGTTTTTT	TRBV4-1	-	TRBJ1-4	-
CASSLYGGLIGSGDEQFF	TGTGCCAGCAGCCTTTACGGTGGCCTTATTGGGAGCGGGGATGAGCAGTTCTTC	TRBV12-3/TRBV12-4	TRBD2	TRBJ2-1	many
CVSSSGTAEETQYF	TGTGTCAGCAGTTCTGGGACAGCAGAAGAGACCCAGTACTTC	TRBV12-3/TRBV12-4	TRBD1	TRBJ2-5	-
CASSYLGQETQYF	TGTGCCAGCAGTTACCTTGGACAAGAGACCCAGTACTTC	TRBV6-5	-	TRBJ2-5	many
CASSPRPLSYNEQFF	TGTGCCAGCAGCCCCCGTCCCCTATCCTACAATGAGCAGTTCTTC	TRBV7-2	-	TRBJ2-1	many
CASSLRDGLWDEKLFF	TGTGCCAGCAGCTTAAGGGACGGACTATGGGATGAAAAACTGTTTTTT	TRBV7-9	-	TRBJ1-4	few
CASSRSGGAGNEQFF	TGTGCCAGCAGTCGGAGCGGGGGGGCCGGCAATGAGCAGTTCTTC	TRBV7-3	TRBD2	TRBJ2-1	many
CSASSPGRGFWTGDTEAFF	TGCAGTGCTAGTTCCCCTGGGAGGGGTTTCTGGACAGGGGACACTGAAGCTTTCTTT	TRBV20-1	TRBD1	TRBJ1-1	few
CASSFGGAQGNQPQHF	TGTGCCAGCAGTTTCGGGGGGGCACAAGGCAATCAGCCCCAGCATTTT	TRBV12-3/TRBV12-4	-	TRBJ1-5	-
CASSRLRTGSNQPQHF	TGTGCCAGTAGTAGACTACGAACTGGGAGCAATCAGCCCCAGCATTTT	TRBV19	-	TRBJ1-5	-
CASSQDGTSNTGELFF	TGCGCCAGCAGCCAAGATGGTACTTCGAACACCGGGGAGCTGTTTTTT	TRBV4-3	-	TRBJ2-2	many
CASSSHIAGSSYEQYF	TGTGCCAGCAGCTCACACATAGCGGGAAGCTCCTACGAGCAGTACTTC	TRBV7-9	TRBD2	TRBJ2-7	few
CASSSTGRAQHF	TGTGCCAGCAGTTCAACAGGGAGAGCTCAGCATTTT	TRBV28	-	TRBJ1-5	many
CASSLDGHNTDTQYF	TGTGCCAGCAGCTTAGACGGGCATAACACAGATACGCAGTATTTT	TRBV7-9	-	TRBJ2-3	many
CASSFLGTGNTIYF	TGTGCCAGCAGCTTCCTGGGAACTGGAAACACCATATATTTT	TRBV5-5	-	TRBJ1-3	-
CASRTDNTGELFF	TGTGCCAGCAGGACCGACAACACCGGGGAGCTGTTTTTT	TRBV6-1	-	TRBJ2-2	few
CASSLGDRGRREHEQFF	TGTGCCAGCAGCTTGGGGGACAGGGGGCGCCGGGAACATGAGCAGTTCTTC	TRBV7-9	TRBD1	TRBJ2-1	many
CASTPKGGDYGYTF	TGTGCCAGCACCCCCAAAGGGGGGGACTATGGCTACACCTTC	TRBV7-3	-	TRBJ1-2	few
CVSSPRTGSRPNGYTF	TGTGTCAGCAGTCCCCGGACAGGGTCGCGACCTAATGGCTACACCTTC	TRBV6-2/TRBV6-3	TRBD1	TRBJ1-2	many
CASSAGTSVHEQFF	TGCGCCAGCAGCGCCGGGACTAGCGTTCATGAGCAGTTCTTC	TRBV4-3	TRBD2	TRBJ2-1	few
CASTAFGRGREETQYF	TGTGCCAGCACCGCCTTTGGGAGGGGAAGAGAAGAGACCCAGTACTTC	TRBV28	TRBD2	TRBJ2-5	many
CASSPEGQYTEAFF	TGTGCCAGCAGTCCTGAGGGACAGTACACTGAAGCTTTCTTT	TRBV28	TRBD1	TRBJ1-1	many
CASSLDSGGSYNEQFF	TGTGCCAGCAGCTTAGACAGCGGGGGCTCCTACAATGAGCAGTTCTTC	TRBV7-2	TRBD2	TRBJ2-1	many
CASSLDTGGAYEQYF	TGCGCCAGCAGCTTGGATACGGGAGGCGCCTACGAGCAGTACTTC	TRBV5-1	TRBD2	TRBJ2-7	few
CASSFGGVPQETQYF	TGTGCCAGCAGCTTCGGGGGCGTACCACAAGAGACCCAGTACTTC	TRBV11-1	-	TRBJ2-5	many
CASSSERRGTEAFF	TGTGCCAGCAGTTCTGAACGGCGAGGCACTGAAGCTTTCTTT	TRBV6-4	-	TRBJ1-1	many
CASSQGYRGGRETQYF	TGCGCCAGCAGCCAAGGGTATCGCGGGGGCCGAGAGACCCAGTACTTC	TRBV4-3	-	TRBJ2-5	-
CASSLAPPEVDPTDTQYF	TGTGCCAGCAGTTTAGCCCCCCCCGAAGTAGACCCCACAGATACGCAGTATTTT	TRBV27	-	TRBJ2-3	-
CSVDRVDQPQHF	TGCAGCGTTGATCGAGTCGATCAGCCCCAGCATTTT	TRBV29-1	-	TRBJ1-5	-
CASSQTGTYNSPLHF	TGTGCCAGCAGCCAAACCGGGACATATAATTCACCCCTCCACTTT	TRBV4-2	-	TRBJ1-6	-
CASTQGTGFLGAFF	TGTGCCAGTACCCAAGGGACAGGATTTCTTGGAGCTTTCTTT	TRBV19	TRBD1	TRBJ1-1	few
CSASISHEQFF	TGCAGTGCCTCAATCAGCCATGAGCAGTTCTTC	TRBV20-1	-	TRBJ2-1	-
CASSYLQDSNEQFF	TGTGCCAGCAGTTACCTTCAGGACAGCAATGAGCAGTTCTTC	TRBV6-2/TRBV6-3	-	TRBJ2-1	many
CSARRPGTAEQYF	TGCAGTGCTAGACGGCCGGGAACAGCCGAGCAGTACTTC	TRBV20-1	-	TRBJ2-7	many
CAIRGGDTGELFF	TGTGCCATCCGAGGGGGGGACACCGGGGAGCTGTTTTTT	TRBV10-3	-	TRBJ2-2	many
CASSVSVGLIRKYNEQFF	TGTGCCAGCAGCGTCTCAGTGGGTTTAATACGAAAATACAATGAGCAGTTCTTC	TRBV9	-	TRBJ2-1	few
CASTNLGGGYQETQYF	TGTGCCAGCACGAACCTAGGGGGAGGCTACCAAGAGACCCAGTACTTC	TRBV11-2	-	TRBJ2-5	few
CASSYLAGGETQYF	TGTGCCAGCAGTTACCTAGCGGGAGGAGAGACCCAGTACTTC	TRBV6-5	TRBD2	TRBJ2-5	many